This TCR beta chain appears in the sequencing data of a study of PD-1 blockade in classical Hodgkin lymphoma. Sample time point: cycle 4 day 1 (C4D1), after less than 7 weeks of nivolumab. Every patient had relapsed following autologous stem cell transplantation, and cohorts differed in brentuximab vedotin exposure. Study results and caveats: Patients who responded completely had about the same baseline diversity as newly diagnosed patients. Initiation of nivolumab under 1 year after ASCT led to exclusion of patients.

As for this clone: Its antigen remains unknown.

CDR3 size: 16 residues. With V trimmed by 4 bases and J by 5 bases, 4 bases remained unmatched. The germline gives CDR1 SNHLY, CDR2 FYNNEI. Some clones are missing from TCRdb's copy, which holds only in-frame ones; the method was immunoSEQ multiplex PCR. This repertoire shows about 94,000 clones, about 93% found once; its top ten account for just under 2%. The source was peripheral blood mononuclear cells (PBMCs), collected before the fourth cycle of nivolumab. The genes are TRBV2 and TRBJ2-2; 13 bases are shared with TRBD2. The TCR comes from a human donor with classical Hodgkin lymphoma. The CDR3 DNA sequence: TGTGCCAGCAGTGGGGGACTAGCGGGATATACCGGGGAGCTGTTTTTT. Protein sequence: CASSGGLAGYTGELFF.